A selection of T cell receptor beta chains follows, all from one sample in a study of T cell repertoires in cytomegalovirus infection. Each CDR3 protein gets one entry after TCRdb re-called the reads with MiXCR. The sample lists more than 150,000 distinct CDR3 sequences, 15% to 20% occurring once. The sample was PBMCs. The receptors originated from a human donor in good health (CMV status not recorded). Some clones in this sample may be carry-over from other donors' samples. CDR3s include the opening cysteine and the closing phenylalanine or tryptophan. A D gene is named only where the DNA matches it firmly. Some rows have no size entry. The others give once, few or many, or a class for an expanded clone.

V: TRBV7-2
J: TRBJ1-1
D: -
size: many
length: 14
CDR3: CASSYRPGDKGAFF
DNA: TGTGCCAGCAGCTACCGCCCAGGGGACAAAGGAGCTTTCTTT

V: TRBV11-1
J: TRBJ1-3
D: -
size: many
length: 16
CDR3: CASSFEPGSSGNTIYF
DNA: TGTGCCAGCAGCTTCGAGCCAGGGTCCTCTGGAAACACCATATATTTT

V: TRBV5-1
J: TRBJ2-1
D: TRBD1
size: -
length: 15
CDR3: CASSLRGQGIDEQFF
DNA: TGCGCCAGCAGCTTGAGGGGACAGGGTATCGATGAGCAGTTCTTC

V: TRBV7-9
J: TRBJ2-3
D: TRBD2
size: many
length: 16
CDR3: CASSLTAGAGADTQYF
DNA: TGTGCCAGCAGCTTAACAGCGGGGGCTGGCGCAGATACGCAGTATTTT

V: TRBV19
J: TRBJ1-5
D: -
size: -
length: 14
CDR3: CASSIRGDGQPQHF
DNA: TGTGCCAGTAGTATAAGAGGGGACGGTCAGCCCCAGCATTTT

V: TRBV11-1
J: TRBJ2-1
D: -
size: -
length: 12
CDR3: CASSVDSRGQFF
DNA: TGTGCCAGCAGCGTGGACTCAAGGGGGCAGTTCTTC

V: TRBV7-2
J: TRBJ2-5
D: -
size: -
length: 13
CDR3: CANSLQYQETQYF
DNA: TGTGCCAACAGCTTACAGTACCAAGAGACCCAGTACTTC

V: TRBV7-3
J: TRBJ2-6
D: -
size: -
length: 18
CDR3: CASSPTGTLGSGANVLTF
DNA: TGTGCCAGCAGCCCCACTGGGACATTAGGCTCTGGGGCCAACGTCCTGACTTTC

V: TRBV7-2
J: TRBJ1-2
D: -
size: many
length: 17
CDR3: CASTFDPLQGFESGYTF
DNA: TGTGCCAGCACCTTCGACCCGTTGCAGGGATTCGAGAGCGGCTACACCTTC

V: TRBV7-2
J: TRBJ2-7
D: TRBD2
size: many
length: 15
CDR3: CASSSLAGLTYEQYF
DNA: TGTGCCAGCAGCTCTCTAGCGGGTCTCACCTACGAGCAGTACTTC

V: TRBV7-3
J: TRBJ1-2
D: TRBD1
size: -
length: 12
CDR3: CASSPGGGYYTF
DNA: TGTGCCAGCAGCCCAGGGGGCGGGTACTACACCTTC

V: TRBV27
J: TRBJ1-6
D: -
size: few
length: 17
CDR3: CASSLGVGAQGGSPLHF
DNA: TGTGCCAGCAGTTTAGGCGTGGGGGCTCAGGGAGGTTCACCCCTCCACTTT

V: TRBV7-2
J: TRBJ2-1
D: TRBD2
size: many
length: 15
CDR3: CASSLSGRAYNEQFF
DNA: TGTGCCAGCAGCCTTAGCGGGAGGGCCTACAATGAGCAGTTCTTC

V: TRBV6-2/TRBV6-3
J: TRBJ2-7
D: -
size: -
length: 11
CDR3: CASGNPYEQYF
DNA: TGTGCCAGCGGTAACCCCTACGAGCAGTACTTC

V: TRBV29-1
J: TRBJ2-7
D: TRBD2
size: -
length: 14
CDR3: CSVVLAGGPREQYF
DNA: TGCAGCGTTGTCCTAGCGGGAGGGCCGCGGGAGCAGTACTTC

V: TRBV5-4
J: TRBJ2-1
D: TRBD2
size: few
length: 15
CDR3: CASSPTGAGAVEQFF
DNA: TGTGCCAGCAGCCCTACGGGAGCGGGAGCTGTTGAGCAGTTCTTC

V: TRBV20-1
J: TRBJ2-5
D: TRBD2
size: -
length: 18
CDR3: CSASPLSSGRGAVETQYF
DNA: TGCAGTGCTAGTCCCCTTTCTAGCGGGAGGGGAGCAGTGGAGACCCAGTACTTC

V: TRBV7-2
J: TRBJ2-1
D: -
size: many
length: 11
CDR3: CASSLPSEQFF
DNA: TGTGCCAGCAGCTTACCCAGTGAGCAGTTCTTC

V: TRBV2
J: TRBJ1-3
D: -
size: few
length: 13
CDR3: CASSGGGDGRIFF
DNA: TGTGCCAGCAGTGGTGGAGGGGACGGACGGATCTTTTTT

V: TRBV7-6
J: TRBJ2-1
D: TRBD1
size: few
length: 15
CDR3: CASSLDRGEYNEQFF
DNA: TGTGCCAGCAGCTTAGACAGGGGTGAATACAATGAGCAGTTCTTC

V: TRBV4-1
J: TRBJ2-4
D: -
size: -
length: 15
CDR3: CASSQRRGNKNIQYF
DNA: TGCGCCAGCAGCCAACGTCGGGGAAACAAAAACATTCAGTACTTC

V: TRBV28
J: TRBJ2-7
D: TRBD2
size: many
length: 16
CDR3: CASSPRTSKSSYEQYF
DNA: TGTGCCAGCAGCCCCAGGACTAGCAAAAGCTCCTACGAGCAGTACTTC

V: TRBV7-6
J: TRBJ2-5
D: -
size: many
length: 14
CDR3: CASSLAPLGGAQYF
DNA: TGTGCCAGCAGCTTAGCCCCACTGGGGGGAGCCCAGTACTTC

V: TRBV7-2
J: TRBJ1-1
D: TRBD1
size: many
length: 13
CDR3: CASSLVVRGEAFF
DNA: TGTGCCAGCAGCTTAGTTGTCAGGGGGGAAGCTTTCTTT

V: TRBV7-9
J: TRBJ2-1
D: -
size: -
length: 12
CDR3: CASRPGTYEQFF
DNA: TGTGCCAGCAGGCCCGGGACTTACGAGCAGTTCTTC

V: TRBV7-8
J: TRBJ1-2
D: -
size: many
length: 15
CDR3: CASSPTGGRNYGYTF
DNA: TGTGCCAGCAGCCCCACCGGAGGAAGAAACTATGGCTACACCTTC

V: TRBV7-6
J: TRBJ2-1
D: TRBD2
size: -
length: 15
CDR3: CASRLLAGGPGEQFF
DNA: TGTGCCAGCAGACTACTAGCGGGAGGGCCGGGTGAGCAGTTCTTC

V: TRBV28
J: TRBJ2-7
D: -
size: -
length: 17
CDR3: CASSPPSGEVVSYEQYF
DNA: TGTGCCAGCAGCCCCCCAAGCGGAGAGGTGGTTAGCTACGAGCAGTACTTC

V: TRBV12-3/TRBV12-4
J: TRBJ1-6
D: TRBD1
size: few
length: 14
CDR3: CASRSGQGNSPLHF
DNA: TGTGCCAGCAGATCAGGACAGGGTAATTCACCCCTCCACTTT

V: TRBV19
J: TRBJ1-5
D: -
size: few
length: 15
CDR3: CASSTGGAGNQPQHF
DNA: TGTGCCAGTAGTACCGGGGGGGCTGGCAATCAGCCCCAGCATTTT

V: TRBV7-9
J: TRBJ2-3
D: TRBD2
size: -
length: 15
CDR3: CASSSGLAGVPTQYF
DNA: TGTGCCAGCAGCTCGGGACTGGCGGGAGTTCCTACGCAGTATTTT

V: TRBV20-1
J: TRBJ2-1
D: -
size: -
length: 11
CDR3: CSARPSTEQFF
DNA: TGCAGTGCTAGACCTAGCACTGAGCAGTTCTTC

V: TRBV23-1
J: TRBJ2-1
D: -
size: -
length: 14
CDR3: CASSQPNEHNEQFF
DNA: TGCGCCAGCAGTCAGCCTAACGAACACAATGAGCAGTTCTTC

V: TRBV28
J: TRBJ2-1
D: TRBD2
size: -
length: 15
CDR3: CASSRLAVSYNEQFF
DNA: TGTGCCAGCAGTCGACTAGCGGTTTCCTACAATGAGCAGTTCTTC

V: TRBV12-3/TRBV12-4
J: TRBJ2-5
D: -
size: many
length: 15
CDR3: CASSLRGPAAETQYF
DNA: TGTGCCAGCAGTTTACGGGGCCCAGCCGCGGAGACCCAGTACTTC

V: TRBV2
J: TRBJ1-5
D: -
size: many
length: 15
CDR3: CASSEAADSYQPQHF
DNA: TGTGCCAGCAGTGAAGCCGCCGATAGCTATCAGCCCCAGCATTTT

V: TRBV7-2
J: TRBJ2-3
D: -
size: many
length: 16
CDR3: CASSPRRASNTDTQYF
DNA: TGTGCCAGCAGCCCCCGCAGGGCTTCTAACACAGATACGCAGTATTTT

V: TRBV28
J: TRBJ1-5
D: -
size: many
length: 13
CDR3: CASSSRGDQPQHF
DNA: TGTGCCAGCAGCTCTCGGGGGGATCAGCCCCAGCATTTT

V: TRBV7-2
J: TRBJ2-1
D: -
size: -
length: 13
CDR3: CASSLRQYNEQFF
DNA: TGTGCCAGCAGCTTAAGACAATACAATGAGCAGTTCTTC

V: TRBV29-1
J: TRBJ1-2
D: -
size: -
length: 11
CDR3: CSVSRGDGYTF
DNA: TGCAGCGTTTCCCGGGGCGATGGCTACACCTTC

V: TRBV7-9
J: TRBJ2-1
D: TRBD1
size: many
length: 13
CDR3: CASSPGQYNEQFF
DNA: TGTGCCAGCAGCCCGGGACAGTACAATGAGCAGTTCTTC

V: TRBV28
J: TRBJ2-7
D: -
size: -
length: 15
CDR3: CASSEPGTKSYDQYF
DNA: TGTGCCAGCAGCGAACCCGGGACCAAGTCCTACGACCAGTACTTC